One and the same sample provided the 3 T cell receptor beta chains below, sequenced in a study of the immune and genomic landscape of osteosarcoma. Poor-prognosis osteosarcoma patients supplied post-treatment primary, local recurrence and metastasis tumor specimens. TCRdb's table, derived via immunoSEQ multiplex PCR, lists solely in-frame clones and lacks some. The sample lists about 2,300 clones, roughly three quarters occurring once. Sequences were obtained from osteosarcoma tumor tissue from the lung. The receptors originated from a human donor with osteosarcoma.

The chain recombines TRBV30 with TRBJ1-1; weak D call: TRBD1 (5 bases). Germline values: CDR1 GTSNPN, CDR2 SVGIG (reference sequence). The CDR3 is made up of 13 amino acids. V gave up 3 bases and J gave up 6 bases, with 14 bases separating them. DNA of the CDR3: TGTGCCTGGAGCCTTTCAAGGACATCTGAAGCTTTCTTT. The encoded protein is CAWSLSRTSEAFF.

CDR3 sequence: CASITGTRGETQYF. Here the CDR3 DNA reads TGCGCCAGCATTACCGGGACTAGGGGGGAGACCCAGTACTTC. The chain combines TRBV5-1 with TRBJ2-5, with 8 nucleotides matching TRBD2. CDR1 and CDR2 (germline): SGHRS, YFSETQ. The CDR3 is 14 residues long. With 6 bases clipped from V and 5 bases from J, the junction kept 9 bases outside the gene matches.

The CDR3 region is CASSSGTGGDYTF. The CDR3 coding sequence is TGTGCCAGTTCCTCCGGGACAGGGGGCGACTACACCTTC. The chain is built from TRBV19 and TRBJ1-2, with 12 bases fitting TRBD1. The germline V gene encodes CDR1 LNHDA and CDR2 SQIVND (reference sequence). J gave up 10 bases and V 8 bases, and 8 bases lay outside the gene matches. The CDR3 loop spans 13 amino acids.